This entry describes one T cell receptor (beta chain). Antigen: not known. Data came from immunoSEQ multiplex PCR; TCRdb stores just in-frame clones and leaves some out. The sample includes 60,000 to 80,000 clones, roughly 85% of them seen just once. The junction had 8 bases not matched to a gene; V was cut back by 4 bases and J by 5 bases. Germline CDR1 and CDR2: LNHDA and SQIVND (reference sequence). The CDR3 has 15 amino acids. These data are taken from a study of siplizumab effects on memory and regulatory T cells. Findings of the study overall: Significantly reduced by siplizumab was the cumulative frequency of alloreactive sequences, namely those traceable to unstimulated CD4+ memory cells. Mappable alloreactive CD4+ clones came from Treg cells about 66% of the time on average with siplizumab, against roughly 29% in controls. Naive-or-memory phenotypes were unassignable for roughly 75-95% of proliferating CD4+ or CD8+ clones.

Sequenced input: memory CD4+ T cells sorted from blood. The gene calls are TRBV19 and TRBJ1-2, with 9 bases identical to TRBD1. The receptor was isolated from a human donor in good health. CDR3: CASSKGGQGSYGYTF. CDR3 coding DNA: TGTGCCAGTAGTAAAGGTGGACAGGGGTCATATGGCTACACCTTC. Combining the CDR3 with reference TRBV19 and TRBJ1-2 gives the whole variable domain DGGITQSPKYLFRKEGQNVTLSCEQNLNHDAMYWYRQDPGQGLRLIYYSQIVNDFQKGDIAEGYSVSREKKESFPLTVTSAQKNPTAFYLCASSKGGQGSYGYTFGSGTRLTVV.